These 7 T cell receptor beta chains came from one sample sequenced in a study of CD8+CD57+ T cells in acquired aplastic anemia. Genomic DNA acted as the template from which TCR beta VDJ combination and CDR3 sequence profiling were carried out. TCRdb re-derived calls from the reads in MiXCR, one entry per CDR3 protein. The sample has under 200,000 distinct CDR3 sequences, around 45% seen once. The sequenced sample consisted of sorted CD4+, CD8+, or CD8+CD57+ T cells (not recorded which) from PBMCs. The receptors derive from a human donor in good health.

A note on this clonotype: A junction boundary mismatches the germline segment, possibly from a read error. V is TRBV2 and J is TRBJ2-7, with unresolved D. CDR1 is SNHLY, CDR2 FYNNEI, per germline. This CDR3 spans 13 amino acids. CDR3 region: CASSDPRSYEQYF. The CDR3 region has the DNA TGTGCCAGCAGTGACCCGAGATCCTATGAGCAGTACTTC.

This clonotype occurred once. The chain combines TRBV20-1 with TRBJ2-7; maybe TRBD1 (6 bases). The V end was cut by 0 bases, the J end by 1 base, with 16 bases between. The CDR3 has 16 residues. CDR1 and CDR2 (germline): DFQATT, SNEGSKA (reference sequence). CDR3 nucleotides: TGCAGTGCTAGAGATCAAAGGACAGTCTATTCCTACGAGCAGTACTTC. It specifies CSARDQRTVYSYEQYF.

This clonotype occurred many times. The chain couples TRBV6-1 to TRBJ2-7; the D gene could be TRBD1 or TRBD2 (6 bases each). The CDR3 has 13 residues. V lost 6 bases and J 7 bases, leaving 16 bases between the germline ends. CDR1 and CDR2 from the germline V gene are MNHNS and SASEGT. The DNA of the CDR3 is TGTGCCAGCAGCCCTCTGGGGGCGGGGGAGCAGTACTTC. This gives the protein CASSPLGAGEQYF.

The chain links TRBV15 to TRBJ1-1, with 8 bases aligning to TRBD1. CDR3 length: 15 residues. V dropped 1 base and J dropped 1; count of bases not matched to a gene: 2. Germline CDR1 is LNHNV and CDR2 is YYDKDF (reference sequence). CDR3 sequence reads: CATSRAGQENTEAFF. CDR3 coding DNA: TGTGCCACCAGCAGAGCGGGACAGGAGAACACTGAAGCTTTCTTT.

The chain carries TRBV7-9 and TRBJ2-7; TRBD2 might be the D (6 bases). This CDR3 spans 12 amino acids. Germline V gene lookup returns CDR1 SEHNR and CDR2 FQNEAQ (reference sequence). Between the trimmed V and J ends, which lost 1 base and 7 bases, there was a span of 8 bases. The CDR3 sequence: CASSLGGEEQYF. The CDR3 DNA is TGTGCCAGCAGCTTAGGGGGGGAAGAGCAGTACTTC.

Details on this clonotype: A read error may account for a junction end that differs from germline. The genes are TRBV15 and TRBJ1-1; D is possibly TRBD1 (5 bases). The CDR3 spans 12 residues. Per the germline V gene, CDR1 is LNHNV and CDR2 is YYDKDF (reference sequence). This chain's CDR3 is CATGRGRVLASF. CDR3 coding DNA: TGTGCCACCGGCAGAGGCAGGGTCCTAGCTTCCTTT.

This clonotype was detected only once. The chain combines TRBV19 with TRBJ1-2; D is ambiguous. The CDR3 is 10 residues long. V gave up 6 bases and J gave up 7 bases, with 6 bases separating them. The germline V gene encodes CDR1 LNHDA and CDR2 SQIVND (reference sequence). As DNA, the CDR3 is TGTGCCAGTAGGGGCCCTGGCTACACCTTC. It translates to CASRGPGYTF.